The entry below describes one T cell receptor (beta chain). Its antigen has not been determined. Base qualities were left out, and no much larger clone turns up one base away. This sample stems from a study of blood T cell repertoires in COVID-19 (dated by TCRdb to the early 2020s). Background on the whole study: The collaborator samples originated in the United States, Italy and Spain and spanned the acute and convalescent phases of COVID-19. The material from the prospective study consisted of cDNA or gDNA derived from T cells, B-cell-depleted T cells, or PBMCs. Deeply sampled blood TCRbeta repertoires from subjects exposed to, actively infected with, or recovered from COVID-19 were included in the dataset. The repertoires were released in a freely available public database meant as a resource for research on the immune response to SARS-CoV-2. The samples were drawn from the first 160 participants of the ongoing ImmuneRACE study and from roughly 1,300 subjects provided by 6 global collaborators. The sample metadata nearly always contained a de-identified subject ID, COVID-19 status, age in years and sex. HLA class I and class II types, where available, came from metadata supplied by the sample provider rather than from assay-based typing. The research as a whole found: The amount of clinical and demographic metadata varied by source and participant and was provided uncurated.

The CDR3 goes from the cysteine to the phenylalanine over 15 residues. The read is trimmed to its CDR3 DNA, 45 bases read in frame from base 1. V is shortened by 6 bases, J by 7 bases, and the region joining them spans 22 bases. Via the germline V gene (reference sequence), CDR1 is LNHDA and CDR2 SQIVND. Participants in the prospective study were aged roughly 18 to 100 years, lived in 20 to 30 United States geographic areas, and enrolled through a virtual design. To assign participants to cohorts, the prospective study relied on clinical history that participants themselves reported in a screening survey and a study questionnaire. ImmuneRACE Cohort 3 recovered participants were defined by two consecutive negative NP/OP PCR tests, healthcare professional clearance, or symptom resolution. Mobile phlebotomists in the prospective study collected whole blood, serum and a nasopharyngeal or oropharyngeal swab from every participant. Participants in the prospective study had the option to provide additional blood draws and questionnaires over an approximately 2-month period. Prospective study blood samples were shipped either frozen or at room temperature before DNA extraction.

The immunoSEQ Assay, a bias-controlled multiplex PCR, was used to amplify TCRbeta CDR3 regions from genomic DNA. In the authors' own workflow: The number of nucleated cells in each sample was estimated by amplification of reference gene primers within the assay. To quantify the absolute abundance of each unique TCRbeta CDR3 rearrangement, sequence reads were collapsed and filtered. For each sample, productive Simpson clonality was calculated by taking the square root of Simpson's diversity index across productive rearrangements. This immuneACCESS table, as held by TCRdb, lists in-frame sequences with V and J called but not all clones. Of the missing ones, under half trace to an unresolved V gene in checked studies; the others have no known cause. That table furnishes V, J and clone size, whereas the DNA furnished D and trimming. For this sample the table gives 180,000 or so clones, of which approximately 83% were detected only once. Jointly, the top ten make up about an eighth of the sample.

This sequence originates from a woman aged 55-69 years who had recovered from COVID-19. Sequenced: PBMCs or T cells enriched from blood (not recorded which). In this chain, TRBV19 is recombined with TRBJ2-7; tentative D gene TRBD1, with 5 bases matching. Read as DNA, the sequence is TGTGCCAGTAGCAGAGGACCGGGTCCAGGGTGGGAGCAGTACTTC. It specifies CASSRGPGPGWEQYF.